These 15 T cell receptor beta chains share one sample of origin, sequenced in a study of blood T cell repertoires in COVID-19 (dated by TCRdb to 2019 to 2021). The library was obtained by the immunoSEQ multiplex PCR assay. Imported from immuneACCESS, the table was reduced by TCRdb to in-frame sequences with V and J called. These copies leave out some clones; in studies compared against another copy, an unresolved V gene accounts for under half, and the cause of the remainder is not known. This sample is represented by about 130,000 clones; around 87% of them were singletons. Approximately 3.3% of the sample belongs to the ten largest clones. The sample taken for sequencing was peripheral blood. These receptors were collected from a woman in her sixties with acute or convalescent COVID-19.

V usage is TRBV6-4 and J usage is TRBJ1-4; TRBD1 matches 8 bases. The V gene end was trimmed by 9 bases and the J gene end by 4 bases; junction bases not matched to a gene: 1. Germline V gives CDR1 MRHNA, CDR2 SNTAGT. The CDR3 has 12 residues. CDR3 sequence (DNA): TGTGCCAGAGGGACAGGTAATGAAAAACTGTTTTTT. Protein product: CARGTGNEKLFF.

The rearrangement joins TRBV5-1 to TRBJ1-2; TRBD1 might be the D (5 bases). V was clipped by 1 base and J by 6 bases, with 25 bases between them. In germline, CDR1 is SGHRS, CDR2 YFSETQ. The CDR3 totals 18 residues. The CDR3 DNA reads TGCGCCAGCAGCTTGACCGTCGGTAGGGGTTCCCCGGGGGATGGCTACACCTTC. Protein product: CASSLTVGRGSPGDGYTF.

This clone has just one count. V and J are TRBV3-1 (or the pseudogene TRBV3-2) and TRBJ1-4, with D perhaps matching TRBD1 (6 bases). The V gene lost 4 bases and the J gene lost 0 bases, with 15 bases spanning the gap. This CDR3 has 17 amino acids. Germline V CDR1 and CDR2: LGHDT, YNNKEL (reference sequence). The CDR3: CASSLRGGRATNEKLFF. Here the CDR3 DNA reads TGTGCCAGCAGCCTGAGGGGGGGACGGGCAACTAATGAAAAACTGTTTTTT.

V usage is TRBV5-1 and J usage is TRBJ2-1; 10 bases map to TRBD2. The CDR3 has 15 amino acids. The trim removed 4 bases at V and 8 bases at J, leaving 9 bases unmatched. Germline lookup yields CDR1 SGHRS and CDR2 YFSETQ. The DNA of the CDR3 is TGCGCCAGCAGCCCCCCGGGTAGCGGGAGGCATGAGCAGTTCTTC. Translating gives CASSPPGSGRHEQFF.

The chain recombines TRBV9 with TRBJ1-6; unclear D gene. The CDR3 contains 15 residues. Germline lookup yields CDR1 SGDLS and CDR2 YYNGEE. Trimming left V 4 bases short and J 10 bases short, with 18 bases between. Here the CDR3 reads CASSPLSGNGSPLHF. DNA for the CDR3: TGTGCCAGCAGCCCCCTCAGCGGGAATGGGTCACCCCTCCACTTT.

The rearrangement links TRBV27 to TRBJ2-7; the D gene is possibly TRBD1 (6 bases). Germline V gene data show CDR1 as MNHEY and CDR2 as SMNVEV (reference sequence). V was clipped by 5 bases and J by 5 bases, with 16 bases between them. The CDR3 contains 14 residues. The CDR3 nucleotides are TGTGCCAGCAGTCCAGGGGTATATGGGGACGAGCAGTACTTC. Its translation: CASSPGVYGDEQYF.

The chain recombines TRBV6-5 with TRBJ2-7; D possibly corresponds to TRBD1 (6 bases). The V and J ends lost 6 bases and 2 bases respectively, with 11 bases between them. The germline V gene has CDR1 MNHEY and CDR2 SVGAGI. The CDR3 totals 13 residues. DNA for the CDR3: TGTGCCAGCAGCCCGGACAGAACCTACGAGCAGTACGTC. It specifies CASSPDRTYEQYV.

The DNA for the CDR3 is TGTGCCAGCAGCGTAGGTCCGGGAGAGACCCAGTACTTC. This sequence encodes CASSVGPGETQYF. V is TRBV9 and J is TRBJ2-5; D call uncertain. This CDR3 region has 13 residues. V was pared by 0 bases and J by 4 bases, with 7 bases between. The germline gives CDR1 SGDLS, CDR2 YYNGEE.

The gene calls are TRBV6-2 or TRBV6-3 and TRBJ2-1; 12 positions match TRBD2. Per the germline V gene, CDR1 is MNHEY and CDR2 is SVGEGT. V shed 0 bases and J 2 bases; nucleotides not matched to a gene: 11. The CDR3 is 20 amino acids. The CDR3 nucleotides are TGTGCCAGCAGTTACTCGAGCGGACTAGCGGGAACTCCCGCCTACAATGAGCAGTTCTTC. Protein: CASSYSSGLAGTPAYNEQFF.

The V call is TRBV3-1 (or the pseudogene TRBV3-2), the J call TRBJ2-1; D call uncertain. Germline V gene lookup returns CDR1 LGHDT and CDR2 YNNKEL (reference sequence). This CDR3 has 15 amino acids. V was cut by 4 bases and J by 9 bases, with 19 bases left in between. The CDR3 protein is CASSPRPPPLGEQFF. The DNA of the CDR3 is TGTGCCAGCAGCCCCCGCCCACCCCCCCTCGGTGAGCAGTTCTTC.

The J gene is TRBJ2-5, the V gene TRBV6-5; 10 bases match TRBD2. V was pared by 7 bases and J by 4 bases, with 9 bases of the junction left unmatched. This CDR3 spans 15 amino acids. The V gene's germline CDR1 is MNHEY and CDR2 SVGAGI. CDR3 sequence: CASNTLAGEVETQYF. CDR3 nucleotide sequence: TGTGCCAGCAATACCCTAGCGGGAGAGGTAGAGACCCAGTACTTC.

This chain connects TRBV28 to TRBJ2-1; D ambiguous. There are 13 residues in the CDR3. Germline V gene data show CDR1 as MDHEN and CDR2 as SYDVKM. Between the trimmed V and J ends, which lost 1 base and 3 bases, there was a span of 4 bases. The CDR3 DNA sequence: TGTGCCAGCAGTTTATTAGTCTACAATGAGCAGTTCTTC. Translated, it gives CASSLLVYNEQFF.

V and J are TRBV5-1 and TRBJ2-2; D possibly corresponds to TRBD2 (5 bases). The V gene lost 0 bases and the J gene lost 1 base, with 7 bases spanning the gap. The CDR3 length is 15 residues. CDR1 is SGHRS and CDR2 is YFSETQ in the germline V gene. The CDR3 reads CASSLGGGNTGELFF. The CDR3 region has the DNA TGCGCCAGCAGCTTGGGTGGAGGGAACACCGGGGAGCTGTTTTTT.

The V call is TRBV19, the J call TRBJ1-1; D possibly corresponds to TRBD1 (6 bases). Germline assignment: CDR1 LNHDA and CDR2 SQIVND (reference sequence). The CDR3 runs to 14 residues. Between the trimmed V and J ends, which lost 1 base and 3 bases, there was a span of 9 bases. CDR3: CASSIGTEYTEAFF. The DNA for the CDR3 is TGTGCCAGTAGTATAGGGACAGAGTACACTGAAGCTTTCTTT.

As regards this clone: This sample also contains other DNA sequences that code for the same CDR3. J is TRBJ2-1 and V is TRBV10-3, with 11 bases that match TRBD2. The CDR3 is made up of 15 amino acids. V gave up 0 bases and J gave up 9 bases; unmatched junction bases: 4. In germline, CDR1 is ENHRY, CDR2 SYGVKD. The CDR3 protein is CAISESSSGRGEQFF. The CDR3 DNA is TGTGCCATCAGTGAGTCGAGTAGCGGGAGGGGTGAGCAGTTCTTC.